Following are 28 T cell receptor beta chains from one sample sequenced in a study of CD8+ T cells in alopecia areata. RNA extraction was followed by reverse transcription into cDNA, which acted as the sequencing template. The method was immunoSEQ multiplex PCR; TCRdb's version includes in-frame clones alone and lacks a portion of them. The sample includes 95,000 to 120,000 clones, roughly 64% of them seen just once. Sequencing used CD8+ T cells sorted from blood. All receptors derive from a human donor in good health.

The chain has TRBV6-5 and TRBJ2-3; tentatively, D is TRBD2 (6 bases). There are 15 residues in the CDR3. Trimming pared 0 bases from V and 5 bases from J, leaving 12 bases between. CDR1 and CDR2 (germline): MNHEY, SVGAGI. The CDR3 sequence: CASSYSRLGLDTQYF. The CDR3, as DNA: TGTGCCAGCAGTTACTCGAGACTAGGTCTAGATACGCAGTATTTT.

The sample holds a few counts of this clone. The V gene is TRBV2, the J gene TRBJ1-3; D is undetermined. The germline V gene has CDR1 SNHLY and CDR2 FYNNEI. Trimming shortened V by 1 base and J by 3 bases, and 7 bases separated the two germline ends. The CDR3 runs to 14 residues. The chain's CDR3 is CASSEVHFGNTIYF. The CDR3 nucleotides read TGTGCCAGCAGTGAAGTCCATTTTGGAAACACCATATATTTT. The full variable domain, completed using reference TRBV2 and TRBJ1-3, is EPEVTQTPSHQVTQMGQEVILRCVPISNHLYFYWYRQILGQKVEFLVSFYNNEISEKSEIFDDQFSVERPDGSNFTLKIRSTKLEDSAMYFCASSEVHFGNTIYFGEGSWLTVV.

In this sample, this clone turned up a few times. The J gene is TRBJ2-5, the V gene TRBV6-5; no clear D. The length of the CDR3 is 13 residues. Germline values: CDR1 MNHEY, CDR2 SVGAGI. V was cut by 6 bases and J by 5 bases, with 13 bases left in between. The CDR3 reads CASSSQSTETQYF. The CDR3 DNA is TGTGCCAGCAGCAGTCAAAGCACCGAGACCCAGTACTTC.

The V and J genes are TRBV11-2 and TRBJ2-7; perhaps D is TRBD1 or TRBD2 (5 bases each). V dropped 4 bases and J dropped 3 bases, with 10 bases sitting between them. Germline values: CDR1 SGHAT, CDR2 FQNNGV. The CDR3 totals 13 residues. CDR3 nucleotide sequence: TGTGCCAGCAGCTGGGGACCGAGCTACGAGCAGTACTTC. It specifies CASSWGPSYEQYF.

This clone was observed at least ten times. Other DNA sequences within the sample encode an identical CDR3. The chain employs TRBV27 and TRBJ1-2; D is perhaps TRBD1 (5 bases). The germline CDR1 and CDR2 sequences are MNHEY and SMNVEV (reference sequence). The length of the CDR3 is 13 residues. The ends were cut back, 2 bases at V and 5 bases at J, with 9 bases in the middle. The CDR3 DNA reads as TGTGCCAGCAGTTTAATGGGGGGATATGGCTACACCTTC. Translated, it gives CASSLMGGYGYTF.

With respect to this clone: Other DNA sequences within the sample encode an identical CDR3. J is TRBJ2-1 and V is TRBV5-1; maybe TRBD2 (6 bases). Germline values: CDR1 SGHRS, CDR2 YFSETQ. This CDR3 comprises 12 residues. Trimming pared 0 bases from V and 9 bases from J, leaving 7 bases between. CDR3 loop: CASSLVGGEQFF. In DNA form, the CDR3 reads TGCGCCAGCAGCTTGGTGGGAGGTGAGCAGTTCTTC.

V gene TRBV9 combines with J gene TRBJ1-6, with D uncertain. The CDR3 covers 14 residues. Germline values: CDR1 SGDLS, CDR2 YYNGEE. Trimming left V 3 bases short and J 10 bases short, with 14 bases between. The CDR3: CASSAFLEGSPLHF. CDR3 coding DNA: TGTGCCAGCAGCGCGTTCCTGGAGGGCTCACCCCTCCACTTT.

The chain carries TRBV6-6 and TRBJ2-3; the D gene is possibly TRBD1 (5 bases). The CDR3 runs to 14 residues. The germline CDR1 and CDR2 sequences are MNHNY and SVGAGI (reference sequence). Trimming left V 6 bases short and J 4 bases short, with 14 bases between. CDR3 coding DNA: TGTGCCAGCAGCCACGACAGTGCGGCAGATACGCAGTATTTT. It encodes CASSHDSAADTQYF.

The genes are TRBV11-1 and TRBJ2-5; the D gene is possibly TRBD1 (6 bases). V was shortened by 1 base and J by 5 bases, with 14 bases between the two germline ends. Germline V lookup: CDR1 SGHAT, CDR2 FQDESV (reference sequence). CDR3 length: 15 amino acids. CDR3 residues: CASSLDVGARETQYF. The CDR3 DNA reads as TGTGCCAGCAGCTTAGACGTGGGGGCCAGGGAGACCCAGTACTTC.

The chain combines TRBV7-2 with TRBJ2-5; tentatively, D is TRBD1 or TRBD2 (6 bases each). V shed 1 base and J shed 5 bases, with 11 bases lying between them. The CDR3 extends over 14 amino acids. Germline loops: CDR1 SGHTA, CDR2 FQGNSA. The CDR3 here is CASSLVGGRETQYF. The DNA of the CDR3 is TGTGCCAGCAGCTTAGTAGGGGGGAGGGAGACCCAGTACTTC.

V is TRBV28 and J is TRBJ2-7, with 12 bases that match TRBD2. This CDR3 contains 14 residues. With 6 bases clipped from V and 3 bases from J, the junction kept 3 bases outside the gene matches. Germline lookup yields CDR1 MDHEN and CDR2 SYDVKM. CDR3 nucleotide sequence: TGTGCCAGCAGAGCACTAGCGGGGGGCTACGAGCAGTACTTC. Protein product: CASRALAGGYEQYF. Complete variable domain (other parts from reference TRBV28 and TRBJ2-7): DVKVTQSSRYLVKRTGEKVFLECVQDMDHENMFWYRQDPGLGLRLIYFSYDVKMKEKGDIPEGYSVSREKKERFSLILESASTNQTSMYLCASRALAGGYEQYFGPGTRLTVT.

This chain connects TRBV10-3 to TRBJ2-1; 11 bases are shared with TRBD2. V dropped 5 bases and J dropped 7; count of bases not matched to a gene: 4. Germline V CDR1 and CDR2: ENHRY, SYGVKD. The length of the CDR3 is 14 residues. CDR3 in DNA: TGTGCCATCAGTATAGCGGGGGGGCTAAATGAGCAGTTCTTC. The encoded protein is CAISIAGGLNEQFF.

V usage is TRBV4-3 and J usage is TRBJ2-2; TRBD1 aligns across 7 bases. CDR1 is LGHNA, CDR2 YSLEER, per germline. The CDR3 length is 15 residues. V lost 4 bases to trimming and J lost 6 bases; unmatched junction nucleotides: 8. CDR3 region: CASSPRDSFAGELFF. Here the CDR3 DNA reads TGCGCCAGCAGCCCCCGGGACAGCTTCGCCGGGGAGCTGTTTTTT.

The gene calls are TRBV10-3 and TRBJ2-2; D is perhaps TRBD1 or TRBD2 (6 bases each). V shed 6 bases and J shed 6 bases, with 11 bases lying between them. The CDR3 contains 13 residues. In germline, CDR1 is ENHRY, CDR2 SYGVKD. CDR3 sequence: CAIRGGPSGELFF. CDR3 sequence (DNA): TGTGCCATCAGAGGGGGGCCATCCGGGGAGCTGTTTTTT.

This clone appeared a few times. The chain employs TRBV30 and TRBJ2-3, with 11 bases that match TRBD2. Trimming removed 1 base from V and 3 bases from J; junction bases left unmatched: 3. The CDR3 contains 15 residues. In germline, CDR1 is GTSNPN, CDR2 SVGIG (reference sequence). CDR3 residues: CAWSELAGGTDTQYF. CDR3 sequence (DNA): TGTGCCTGGAGTGAGCTAGCGGGGGGTACAGATACGCAGTATTTT. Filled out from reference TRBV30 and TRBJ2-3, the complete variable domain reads SQTIHQWPATLVQPVGSPLSLECTVEGTSNPNLYWYRQAAGRGLQLLFYSVGIGQISSEVPQNLSASRPQDRQFILSSKKLLLSDSGFYLCAWSELAGGTDTQYFGPGTRLTVL.

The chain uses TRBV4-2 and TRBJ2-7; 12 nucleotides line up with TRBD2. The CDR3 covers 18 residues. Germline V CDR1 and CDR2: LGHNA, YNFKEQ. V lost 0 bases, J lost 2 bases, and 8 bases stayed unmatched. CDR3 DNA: TGTGCCAGCAGCCAAGAAGCTCTAGGACTAGCGGGGACCTACGAGCAGTACTTC. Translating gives CASSQEALGLAGTYEQYF.

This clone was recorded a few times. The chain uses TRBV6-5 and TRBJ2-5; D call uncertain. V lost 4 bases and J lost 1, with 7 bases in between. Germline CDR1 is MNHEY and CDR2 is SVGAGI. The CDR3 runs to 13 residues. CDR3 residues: CASSLAVQETQYF. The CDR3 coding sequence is TGTGCCAGCAGTTTGGCGGTCCAAGAGACCCAGTACTTC.

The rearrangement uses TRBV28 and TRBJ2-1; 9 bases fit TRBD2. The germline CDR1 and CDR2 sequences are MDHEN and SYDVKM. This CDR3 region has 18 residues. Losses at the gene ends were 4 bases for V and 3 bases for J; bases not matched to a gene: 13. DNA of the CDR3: TGTGCCAGCAGTTACAGCCGGGCGGGGGGGTATCGCTACAATGAGCAGTTCTTC. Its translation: CASSYSRAGGYRYNEQFF.

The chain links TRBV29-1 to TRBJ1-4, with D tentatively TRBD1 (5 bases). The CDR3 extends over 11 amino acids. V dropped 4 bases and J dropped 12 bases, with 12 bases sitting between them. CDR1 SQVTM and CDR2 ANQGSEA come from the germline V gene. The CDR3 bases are TGCAGCGTTGCATATAGAGGGGAACTGTTTTTT. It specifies CSVAYRGELFF.

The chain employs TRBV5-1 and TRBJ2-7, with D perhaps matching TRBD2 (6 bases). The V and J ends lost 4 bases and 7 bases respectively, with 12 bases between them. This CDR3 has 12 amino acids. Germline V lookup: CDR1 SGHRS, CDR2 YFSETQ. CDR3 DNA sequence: TGCGCCAGCAGCCCCACCGGGAGAGAGCAGTACTTC. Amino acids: CASSPTGREQYF.

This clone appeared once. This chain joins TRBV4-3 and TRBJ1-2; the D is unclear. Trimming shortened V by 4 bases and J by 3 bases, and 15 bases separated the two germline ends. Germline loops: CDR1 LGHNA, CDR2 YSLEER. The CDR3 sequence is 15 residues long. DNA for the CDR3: TGCGCCAGCAGCCCGGACGCCGTCCCGTACTATGGCTACACCTTC. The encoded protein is CASSPDAVPYYGYTF.

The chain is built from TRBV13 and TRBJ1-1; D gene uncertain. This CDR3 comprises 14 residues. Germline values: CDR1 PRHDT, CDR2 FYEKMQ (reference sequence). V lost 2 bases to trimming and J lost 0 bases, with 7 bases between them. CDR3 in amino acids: CASSLSILNTEAFF. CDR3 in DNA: TGTGCCAGCAGCTTATCTATTCTGAACACTGAAGCTTTCTTT.

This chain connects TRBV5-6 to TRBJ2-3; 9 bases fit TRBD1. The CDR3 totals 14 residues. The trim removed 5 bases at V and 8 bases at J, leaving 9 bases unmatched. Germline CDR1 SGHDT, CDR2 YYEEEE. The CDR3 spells CASRQGAIPGTQYF. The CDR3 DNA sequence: TGTGCCAGCAGACAGGGGGCGATTCCTGGTACGCAGTATTTT.

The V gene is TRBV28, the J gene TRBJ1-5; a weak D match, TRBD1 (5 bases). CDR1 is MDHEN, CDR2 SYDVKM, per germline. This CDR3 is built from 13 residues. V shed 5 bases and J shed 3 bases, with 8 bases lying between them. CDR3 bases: TGTGCCAGCAGTCCGGGGCCCAATCAGCCCCAGCATTTT. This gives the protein CASSPGPNQPQHF. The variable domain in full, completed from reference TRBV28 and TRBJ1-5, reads DVKVTQSSRYLVKRTGEKVFLECVQDMDHENMFWYRQDPGLGLRLIYFSYDVKMKEKGDIPEGYSVSREKKERFSLILESASTNQTSMYLCASSPGPNQPQHFGDGTRLSIL.

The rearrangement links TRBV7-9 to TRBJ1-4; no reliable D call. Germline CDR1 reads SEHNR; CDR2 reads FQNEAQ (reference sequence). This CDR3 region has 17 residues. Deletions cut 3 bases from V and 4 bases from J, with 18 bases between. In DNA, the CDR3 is TGTGCCAGCAGCTTTGGTGACGACAAAGCTTATAATGAAAAACTGTTTTTT. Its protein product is CASSFGDDKAYNEKLFF.

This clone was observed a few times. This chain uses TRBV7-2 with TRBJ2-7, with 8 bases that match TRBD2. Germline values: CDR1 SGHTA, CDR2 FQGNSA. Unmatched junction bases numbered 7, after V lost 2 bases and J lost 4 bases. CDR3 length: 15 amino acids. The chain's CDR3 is CASSLNGGALYEQYF. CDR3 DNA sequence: TGTGCCAGCAGCTTAAACGGGGGGGCCCTTTACGAGCAGTACTTC.

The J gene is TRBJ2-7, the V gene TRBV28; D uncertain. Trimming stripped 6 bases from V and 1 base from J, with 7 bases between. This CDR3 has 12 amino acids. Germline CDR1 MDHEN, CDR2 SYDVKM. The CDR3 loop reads CASRSGSYEQYF. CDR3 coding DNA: TGTGCCAGCAGGAGTGGTTCCTACGAGCAGTACTTC.

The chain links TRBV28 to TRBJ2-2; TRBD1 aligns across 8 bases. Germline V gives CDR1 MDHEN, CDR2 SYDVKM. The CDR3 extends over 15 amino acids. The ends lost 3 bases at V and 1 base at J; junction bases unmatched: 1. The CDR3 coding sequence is TGTGCCAGCAGTTTTGACAGGGGGAACACCGGGGAGCTGTTTTTT. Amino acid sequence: CASSFDRGNTGELFF.